One and the same sample provided the 13 T cell receptor beta chains below, sequenced in a study of CD8 T cells in Susac syndrome. cDNA came from approximately 0.5 to 1 ug RNA primed by random hexamers. TCRdb called the immunoSEQ multiplex PCR reads again in MiXCR, with one record for every CDR3 protein. Here the sample spans over 150,000 distinct CDR3 sequences, about 94% being singletons. Sequencing input: CD4+ T cells from PBMCs. All receptors derive from a human donor with multiple sclerosis.

This clonotype was seen a handful of times. J is TRBJ1-3 and V is TRBV9; D may be TRBD1 (6 bases). Germline lookup yields CDR1 SGDLS and CDR2 YYNGEE. Trimming stripped 6 bases from V and 0 bases from J, with 10 bases between. CDR3 length: 14 residues. The CDR3 loop is CASNRDISGNTIYF. CDR3 coding DNA: TGTGCCAGCAACAGGGACATCTCTGGAAACACCATATATTTT.

V gene TRBV20-1 combines with J gene TRBJ2-7; 7 nucleotides agree with TRBD2. Germline V gives CDR1 DFQATT, CDR2 SNEGSKA (reference sequence). The CDR3 extends over 14 amino acids. J gave up 4 bases and V 5 bases, and 11 bases lay outside the gene matches. DNA of the CDR3: TGCAGTGCTCCCCGCGGGACTACCGATTACGAGCAGTACTTC. Amino acids: CSAPRGTTDYEQYF.

This chain joins TRBV20-1 and TRBJ1-2; 7 nucleotides align to TRBD1. Germline V gives CDR1 DFQATT, CDR2 SNEGSKA (reference sequence). Trimming removed 5 bases from V and 8 bases from J; junction bases left unmatched: 2. CDR3 length: 10 residues. Written as DNA, the CDR3 is TGCAGTGCTTTACAGGGGGGCTACACCTTC. Protein: CSALQGGYTF.

This chain connects TRBV5-4 to TRBJ2-1; 12 nucleotides align to TRBD2. Trimming took 2 bases from V and 6 from J; bases not matched to a gene: 3. Germline loops: CDR1 SGHNT, CDR2 YYREEE (reference sequence). The CDR3 sequence is 15 residues long. The CDR3 coding sequence is TGTGCCAGCAGCTTCAGACTAGCGGGAGTCAATGAGCAGTTCTTC. Translated, it gives CASSFRLAGVNEQFF.

CDR3 nucleotides: TGTGCCAGCAGTCCCCCCCGACAGGGGAGCTCCTACAATGAGCAGTTCTTC. It yields the protein CASSPPRQGSSYNEQFF. The chain recombines TRBV28 with TRBJ2-1, with 8 bases aligning to TRBD1. The V gene's germline CDR1 is MDHEN and CDR2 SYDVKM. Trimming removed 5 bases from V and 0 bases from J; junction bases left unmatched: 9. The CDR3 is 17 amino acids.

A single count supports this clonotype. The chain is built from TRBV5-4 and TRBJ2-3; 7 nucleotides agree with TRBD2. V dropped 0 bases and J dropped 4; count of bases not matched to a gene: 5. Germline CDR1 SGHNT, CDR2 YYREEE (reference sequence). There are 15 residues in the CDR3. CDR3 DNA sequence: TGTGCCAGCAGCTTGGGCGGGAGAGCCCCAGATACGCAGTATTTT. The encoded protein is CASSLGGRAPDTQYF.

The chain couples TRBV28 to TRBJ2-1; 9 bases line up with TRBD2. Germline V gene lookup returns CDR1 MDHEN and CDR2 SYDVKM. Trimming at V came to 5 bases and at J to 8 bases, leaving 4 bases not matched to a gene. This CDR3 spans 13 amino acids. The DNA of the CDR3 is TGTGCCAGCAGTGTTAGCGGGAGTCATGAGCAGTTCTTC. This translates into CASSVSGSHEQFF.

The J gene is TRBJ1-3, the V gene TRBV5-1; no clear D. Germline V gene lookup returns CDR1 SGHRS and CDR2 YFSETQ. The V end lost 4 bases, the J end lost 1 base, and 12 bases lay between the germline ends. The CDR3 loop spans 15 amino acids. In DNA form, the CDR3 reads TGCGCCAGCAGCCCGGACCCGGTTTCTGGAAACACCATATATTTT. It codes for CASSPDPVSGNTIYF.

The chain couples TRBV4-1 to TRBJ1-3; D is uncertain. V shed 5 bases and J shed 0 bases, with 14 bases lying between them. The germline gives CDR1 MGHRA, CDR2 YSYEKL. This CDR3 region has 16 residues. CDR3 sequence (DNA): TGCGCCAGCAGCTCTCGGACCAGAGACTCTGGAAACACCATATATTTT. This codes for CASSSRTRDSGNTIYF.

This sequence joins TRBV10-3 and TRBJ2-2, with a weak D call TRBD1 (5 bases). The CDR3 is 12 amino acids. With 4 bases removed from V and 9 bases from J, the gap between germline ends came to 9 bases. Per germline, CDR1 ENHRY and CDR2 SYGVKD. DNA for the CDR3: TGTGCCATCAGTGTGCAGGGCCGGGAGCTGTTTTTT. Translated: CAISVQGRELFF.

The chain couples TRBV12-3 or TRBV12-4 to TRBJ1-1, with D unclear. V gave up 3 bases and J gave up 6 bases, with 8 bases separating them. This CDR3 is built from 12 residues. Here the CDR3 reads CASSFGRAEAFF. The CDR3 DNA follows: TGTGCCAGCAGTTTCGGGAGGGCTGAAGCTTTCTTT.

V is TRBV4-2 and J is TRBJ1-2; D not certain. Germline V CDR1 and CDR2: LGHNA, YNFKEQ. The CDR3 is 13 residues long. V lost 0 bases and J lost 4, with 6 bases in between. The CDR3 here is CASSQEVSYGYTF. CDR3 coding DNA: TGTGCCAGCAGCCAAGAAGTAAGCTATGGCTACACCTTC.

The chain carries TRBV19 and TRBJ1-6, with TRBD1 as a possible D gene (6 bases). This CDR3 contains 14 residues. Germline V gene lookup returns CDR1 LNHDA and CDR2 SQIVND (reference sequence). Trimming removed 8 bases from V and 5 bases from J, with 13 bases in between. The CDR3 loop reads CASSRTANNSPLHF. The CDR3, as DNA: TGTGCCAGTTCACGGACAGCAAATAATTCACCCCTCCACTTT.